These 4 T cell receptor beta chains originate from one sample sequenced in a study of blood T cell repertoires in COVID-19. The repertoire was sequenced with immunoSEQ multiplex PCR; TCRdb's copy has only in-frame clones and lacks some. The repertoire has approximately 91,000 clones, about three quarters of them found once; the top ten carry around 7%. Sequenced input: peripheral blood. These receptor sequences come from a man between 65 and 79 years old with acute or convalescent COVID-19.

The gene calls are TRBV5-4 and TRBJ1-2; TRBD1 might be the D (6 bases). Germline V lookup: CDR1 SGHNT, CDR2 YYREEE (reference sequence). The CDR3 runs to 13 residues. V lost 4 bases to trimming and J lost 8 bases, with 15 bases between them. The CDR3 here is CASSPTGGEGYTF. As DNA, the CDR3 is TGTGCCAGCAGCCCGACAGGTGGGGAGGGCTACACCTTC.

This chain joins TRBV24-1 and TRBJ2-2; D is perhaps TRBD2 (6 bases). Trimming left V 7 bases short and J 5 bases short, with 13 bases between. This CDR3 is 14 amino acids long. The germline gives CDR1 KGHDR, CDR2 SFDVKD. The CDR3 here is CATSRTRGTGELFF. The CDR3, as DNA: TGTGCCACCAGCCGGACCCGGGGGACCGGGGAGCTGTTTTTT.

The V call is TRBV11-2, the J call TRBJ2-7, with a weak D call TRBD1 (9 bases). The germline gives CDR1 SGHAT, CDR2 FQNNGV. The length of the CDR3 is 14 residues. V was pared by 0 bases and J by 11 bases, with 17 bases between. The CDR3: CASSLDGQGTREYF. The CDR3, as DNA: TGTGCCAGCAGCTTAGACGGACAGGGGACTAGGGAGTACTTC.

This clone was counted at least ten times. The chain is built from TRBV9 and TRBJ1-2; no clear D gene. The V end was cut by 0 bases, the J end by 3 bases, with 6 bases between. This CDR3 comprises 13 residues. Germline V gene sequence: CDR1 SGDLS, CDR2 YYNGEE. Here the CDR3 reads CASSVGGDYGYTF. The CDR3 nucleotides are TGTGCCAGCAGCGTAGGCGGAGACTATGGCTACACCTTC.